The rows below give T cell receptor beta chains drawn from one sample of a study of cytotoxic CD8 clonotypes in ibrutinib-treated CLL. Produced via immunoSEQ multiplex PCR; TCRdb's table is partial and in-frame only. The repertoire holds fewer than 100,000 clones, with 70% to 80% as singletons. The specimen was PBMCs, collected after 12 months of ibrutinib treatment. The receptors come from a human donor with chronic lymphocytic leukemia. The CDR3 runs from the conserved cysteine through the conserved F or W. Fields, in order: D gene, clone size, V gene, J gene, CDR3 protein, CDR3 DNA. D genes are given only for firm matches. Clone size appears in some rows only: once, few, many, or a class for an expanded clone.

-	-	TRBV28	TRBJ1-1	CASSPRRTEAFF	TGTGCCAGCAGTCCCCGGCGCACTGAAGCTTTCTTT
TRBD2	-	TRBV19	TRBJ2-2	CASSPFPNRASGSRELFF	TGTGCCAGTAGTCCATTTCCGAATAGGGCTAGCGGGTCCAGGGAGCTGTTTTTT
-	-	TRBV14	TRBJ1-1	CASSFVDTEAFF	TGTGCCAGCAGCTTCGTGGACACTGAAGCTTTCTTT
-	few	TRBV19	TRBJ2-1	CASSPPGAGVSEQFF	TGTGCCAGTAGCCCTCCGGGGGCGGGAGTCAGTGAGCAGTTCTTC
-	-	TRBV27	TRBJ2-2	CASTPLWAMNTGELFF	TGTGCCAGCACCCCCCTTTGGGCGATGAACACCGGGGAGCTGTTTTTT
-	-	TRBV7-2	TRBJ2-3	CASSWVAGSRDTQYF	TGTGCCAGCAGCTGGGTTGCAGGGTCGAGGGATACGCAGTATTTT
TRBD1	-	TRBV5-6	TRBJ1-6	CASSLAGGNSPLHF	TGTGCCAGCAGCTTGGCAGGGGGTAATTCACCCCTCCACTTT
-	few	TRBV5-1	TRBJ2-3	CASSASDGSDTQYF	TGCGCCAGCAGCGCGTCCGACGGATCAGATACGCAGTATTTT
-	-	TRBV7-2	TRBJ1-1	CASSLVGSGNTEAFF	TGTGCCAGCAGCTTAGTGGGCAGCGGAAACACTGAAGCTTTCTTT
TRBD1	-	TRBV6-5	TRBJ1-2	CASTRGGDRGYTF	TGTGCCAGCACCCGCGGGGGGGACAGGGGCTACACCTTC
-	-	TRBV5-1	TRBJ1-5	CASSLVGGDQPQHF	TGCGCCAGCAGCTTGGTTGGGGGGGATCAGCCCCAGCATTTT
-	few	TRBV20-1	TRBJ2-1	CSARGAQQFF	TGCAGTGCTAGGGGGGCCCAGCAGTTCTTC
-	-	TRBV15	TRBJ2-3	CAARGTHPLDTQYF	TGTGCCGCTAGGGGGACCCACCCTTTAGATACGCAGTATTTT
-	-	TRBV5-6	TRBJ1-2	CASRGTGVSGYTF	TGTGCCAGCAGGGGGACGGGGGTGAGTGGCTACACCTTC
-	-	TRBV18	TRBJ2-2	CASSPPAGAAGELFF	TGTGCCAGCTCACCACCGGCGGGGGCCGCCGGGGAGCTGTTTTTT
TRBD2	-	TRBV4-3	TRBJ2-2	CASSQTGAGISGELFF	TGCGCCAGCAGCCAGACGGGAGCGGGGATTTCCGGGGAGCTGTTTTTT
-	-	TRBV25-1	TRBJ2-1	CASSESVTYNEQFF	TGTGCCAGCAGTGAATCTGTCACCTACAATGAGCAGTTCTTC
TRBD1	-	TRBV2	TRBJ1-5	CASSKDRGYQPQHF	TGTGCCAGCAGTAAGGACAGGGGGTATCAGCCCCAGCATTTT
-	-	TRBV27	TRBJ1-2	CASSPHRDRTNYGYTF	TGTGCCAGCAGCCCCCACCGTGACAGGACTAACTATGGCTACACCTTC
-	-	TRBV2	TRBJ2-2	CARGPIGTTGELFF	TGTGCCAGAGGGCCTATAGGGACCACCGGGGAGCTGTTTTTT
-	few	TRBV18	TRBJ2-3	CASSPPSFTDTQYF	TGTGCCAGCTCACCACCTAGCTTCACAGATACGCAGTATTTT
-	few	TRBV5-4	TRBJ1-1	CASSLVGDTEAFF	TGTGCCAGCAGCTTGGTGGGGGACACTGAAGCTTTCTTT
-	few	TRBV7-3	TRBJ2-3	CASGTQRTDTQYF	TGTGCCAGCGGAACCCAACGTACAGATACGCAGTATTTT
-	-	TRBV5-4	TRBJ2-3	CASSLGELAADTQYF	TGTGCCAGCAGCTTGGGTGAGCTAGCTGCGGATACGCAGTATTTT
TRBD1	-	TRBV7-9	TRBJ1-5	CASSLTGDQPQHF	TGTGCCAGCAGCCTAACAGGGGATCAGCCCCAGCATTTT
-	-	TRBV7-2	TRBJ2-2	CASSLSNTGELFF	TGTGCCAGCAGCTTGTCAAACACCGGGGAGCTGTTTTTT
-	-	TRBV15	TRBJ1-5	CATSRDGKGDQPQHF	TGTGCCACCAGCAGAGATGGAAAGGGAGACCAGCCCCAGCATTTT